The source of this T cell receptor beta chain is a study of cytomegalovirus exposure and HLA in healthy donors. For the study at large: Prior work identified 95 million to 120 million unique TCR beta sequences in about 179 million T cells. Most genotyped donors, 81% of about 360, had Caucasian-associated genetic ancestry.

Primers: 60 Vbeta forward and 13 Jbeta reverse. TCRdb's table, derived via immunoSEQ multiplex PCR, lists solely in-frame clones and lacks some. This sample has about 84,000 clones, with over 75% found just once. Study outcomes and limitations: TCR beta sequences reportedly predicted most subjects' HLA-A and HLA-B alleles accurately. Rarity characterized most TCR sequences, yet some public TCRs appeared in many donors.

As concerns this clone: Its antigen remains unknown.

CDR3 size: 13 residues. From germline, CDR1 is MGHDK and CDR2 SYGVNS. The V gene lost 3 bases and the J gene lost 2 bases, with 7 bases spanning the gap. Sequencing was carried out using PBMCs. The chain has TRBV25-1 and TRBJ1-2; no reliable D call. The sequence was obtained from a male donor in good health and CMV-seropositive. The CDR3 reads CASSDNWNYGYTF. CDR3 bases: TGTGCCAGCAGTGACAACTGGAACTATGGCTACACCTTC.